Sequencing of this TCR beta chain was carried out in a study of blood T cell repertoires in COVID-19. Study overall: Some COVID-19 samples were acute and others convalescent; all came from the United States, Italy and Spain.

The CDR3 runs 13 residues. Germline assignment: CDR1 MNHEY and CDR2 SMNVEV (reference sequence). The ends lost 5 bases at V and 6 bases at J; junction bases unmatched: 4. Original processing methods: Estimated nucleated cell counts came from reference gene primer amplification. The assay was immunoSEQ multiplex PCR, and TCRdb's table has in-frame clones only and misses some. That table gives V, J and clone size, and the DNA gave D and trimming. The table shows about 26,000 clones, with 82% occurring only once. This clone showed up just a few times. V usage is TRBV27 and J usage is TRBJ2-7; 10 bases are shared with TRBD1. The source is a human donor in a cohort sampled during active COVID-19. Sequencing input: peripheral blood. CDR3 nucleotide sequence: TGTGCCAGCAGTCCCGGGACAGGGGTCGAGCAGTACTTC. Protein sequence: CASSPGTGVEQYF.